Listed below are T cell receptor beta chains from one sample, sequenced in a study of blood T cell repertoires in COVID-19. Profiling relied on immunoSEQ multiplex PCR, and the TCRdb table lists in-frame clones only, not all of them. There are under 250,000 clones in the sample; 85% occur only once, and about 9.1% lies in the top ten. Sequenced input: PBMCs or T cells enriched from blood (not recorded which). Every receptor here comes from a woman aged 50 to 65 with acute COVID-19. Both conserved end residues are part of each CDR3. Each record gives: clone size, D gene, J gene, V gene, CDR3 protein, CDR3 DNA. The D gene is left open where the match is weak. Rows give clone size only sometimes, using once, few, many, or a class for an expanded clone.

clone_size: -; d_call: -; j_call: TRBJ1-5; v_call: TRBV24-1; cdr3_aa: CATSDGLQAQHF; cdr3_nt: TGTGCCACCAGTGATGGCCTCCAGGCCCAGCATTTT
clone_size: -; d_call: TRBD1; j_call: TRBJ1-3; v_call: TRBV9; cdr3_aa: CASSVAQGAGNTIYF; cdr3_nt: TGTGCCAGCAGCGTAGCACAGGGGGCAGGAAACACCATATATTTT
clone_size: -; d_call: -; j_call: TRBJ2-2; v_call: TRBV4-2; cdr3_aa: CASSQEYGKNTGELFF; cdr3_nt: TGTGCCAGCAGCCAAGAGTATGGCAAGAACACCGGGGAGCTGTTTTTT
clone_size: few; d_call: TRBD1; j_call: TRBJ1-2; v_call: TRBV29-1; cdr3_aa: CSVEDVGTGALGYTF; cdr3_nt: TGCAGCGTTGAAGATGTCGGGACAGGGGCCCTTGGCTACACCTTC
clone_size: -; d_call: TRBD1; j_call: TRBJ1-5; v_call: TRBV7-2; cdr3_aa: CASSPGTALQDQPQHF; cdr3_nt: TGTGCCAGCAGCCCCGGGACAGCCTTGCAGGATCAACCCCAGCATTTT
clone_size: -; d_call: TRBD2; j_call: TRBJ2-7; v_call: TRBV6-2/TRBV6-3; cdr3_aa: CASSYLSASGDGEQYF; cdr3_nt: TGTGCCAGCAGTTATTTGTCGGCTAGCGGGGATGGTGAGCAGTACTTC
clone_size: -; d_call: TRBD2; j_call: TRBJ2-1; v_call: TRBV18; cdr3_aa: CASSPPVGGGEHNEQFF; cdr3_nt: TGTGCCAGCTCACCACCGGTGGGGGGAGGGGAACACAATGAGCAGTTCTTC
clone_size: -; d_call: -; j_call: TRBJ1-2; v_call: TRBV27; cdr3_aa: CASRGANYGYTF; cdr3_nt: TGTGCCTCAAGAGGCGCCAACTATGGCTACACCTTC
clone_size: -; d_call: -; j_call: TRBJ2-7; v_call: TRBV6-5; cdr3_aa: CATVRRDRETYEQYF; cdr3_nt: TGTGCCACCGTCAGGCGGGACCGGGAAACCTACGAGCAGTACTTC
clone_size: once; d_call: TRBD2; j_call: TRBJ2-2; v_call: TRBV5-1; cdr3_aa: CASSLDLAGGFSGELFF; cdr3_nt: TGCGCCAGCAGCTTGGACCTAGCGGGGGGTTTTTCCGGGGAGCTGTTTTTT
clone_size: -; d_call: TRBD1; j_call: TRBJ1-2; v_call: TRBV2; cdr3_aa: CASTEGGDRAVYGYTF; cdr3_nt: TGTGCCAGCACTGAAGGGGGGGACAGGGCGGTCTATGGCTACACCTTC
clone_size: -; d_call: -; j_call: TRBJ1-2; v_call: TRBV25-1; cdr3_aa: CASSPYGVTGGYTF; cdr3_nt: TGTGCCAGCAGTCCCTATGGGGTGACAGGCGGCTACACCTTC
clone_size: -; d_call: -; j_call: TRBJ1-2; v_call: TRBV6-5; cdr3_aa: CATIAGNYGYTF; cdr3_nt: TGTGCCACCATAGCAGGGAACTATGGCTACACCTTC